A selection of T cell receptor beta chains follows, all from one sample in a study of siplizumab effects on memory and regulatory T cells. Clones were sequenced by immunoSEQ multiplex PCR, and TCRdb holds only the in-frame ones, with some missing. The sample holds about 91,000 clones, 93% seen once. The sequencing input was CD8+ T cells sorted from blood. These receptors originate from a human donor in good health. The CDR3 runs from the conserved cysteine through the conserved F or W. The D gene is left open where the match is weak. For some rows the clone size is stated as once, few or many, or as a class when expanded; others skip it.

j_gene	abundance	d_gene	v_gene	CDR3aa	CDR3nt
TRBJ2-7	NA	TRBD1	TRBV13	CASSFYTGASVREQYF	TGTGCCAGCAGCTTTTACACAGGGGCCTCGGTCCGCGAGCAGTACTTC
TRBJ2-7	NA	NA	TRBV21-1	CASSKDMSLYEQYF	TGTGCCAGCAGCAAAGACATGTCGCTTTACGAGCAGTACTTC
TRBJ2-2	NA	TRBD2	TRBV2	CASSTVLAGGPHTGELFF	TGTGCCAGCAGCACAGTACTAGCGGGGGGGCCTCACACCGGGGAGCTGTTTTTT
TRBJ1-1	NA	TRBD1	TRBV28	CASSGGQGTEAFF	TGTGCCAGCAGTGGGGGACAGGGGACTGAAGCTTTCTTT
TRBJ2-1	NA	NA	TRBV7-6	CASRRSLASVSSYNEQFF	TGTGCCAGCAGACGGAGTTTGGCTAGCGTAAGCTCCTACAATGAGCAGTTCTTC
TRBJ2-1	NA	NA	TRBV28	CASSPQRGTYNEQFF	TGTGCCAGCAGTCCGCAGAGGGGGACGTATAATGAGCAGTTCTTC
TRBJ2-5	NA	NA	TRBV15	CATSRGRGRPQETQYF	TGTGCCACCAGCAGAGGTCGGGGACGGCCCCAAGAGACCCAGTACTTC
TRBJ1-1	NA	TRBD1	TRBV4-1	CASSQGQGTAEAFF	TGCGCCAGCAGCCAAGGACAGGGTACGGCTGAAGCTTTCTTT
TRBJ1-5	NA	NA	TRBV6-1	CASSDGHYSNQPQHF	TGTGCCAGCAGTGACGGACATTATAGCAATCAGCCCCAGCATTTT
TRBJ2-2	NA	NA	TRBV19	CASSPLLGGELFF	TGTGCCAGTAGCCCTCTTTTGGGCGGGGAGCTGTTTTTT
TRBJ2-7	NA	NA	TRBV11-3	CASSPALRGGYEQYF	TGTGCCAGCAGCCCCGCTTTGCGGGGAGGATACGAGCAGTACTTC
TRBJ1-2	NA	NA	TRBV11-2	CASSLDVSNYGYTF	TGTGCCAGCAGCTTAGATGTTAGTAACTATGGCTACACCTTC
TRBJ2-5	NA	TRBD2	TRBV7-9	CAILGPSGREETQYF	TGTGCCATCCTAGGTCCTAGCGGGAGGGAAGAGACCCAGTACTTC
TRBJ2-7	once	NA	TRBV19	CASSTDYRSYEQYF	TGTGCCAGTAGTACAGATTATCGCTCCTACGAGCAGTACTTC
TRBJ2-7	NA	NA	TRBV21-1	CASSKVGGLKPYEQYF	TGTGCCAGCAGCAAAGTCGGAGGACTGAAACCCTACGAGCAGTACTTC
TRBJ2-7	NA	TRBD1	TRBV7-9	CASSLGGQYYEQYF	TGTGCCAGCAGCTTAGGGGGACAGTACTACGAGCAGTACTTC
TRBJ2-7	NA	TRBD2	TRBV10-1	CASSPGLNSEQYF	TGCGCCAGCAGTCCGGGACTAAATTCCGAGCAGTACTTC
TRBJ2-7	NA	NA	TRBV30	CAWSVWDTSYEQYF	TGTGCCTGGAGTGTATGGGACACCTCCTACGAGCAGTACTTC
TRBJ2-5	NA	NA	TRBV5-1	CASSSYGATSQETQYF	TGCGCCAGCAGCTCCTACGGGGCCACGTCCCAAGAGACCCAGTACTTC
TRBJ1-2	NA	NA	TRBV19	CASSKVRTDLGGYTF	TGTGCCAGTAGTAAAGTCCGGACGGACCTCGGTGGCTACACCTTC
TRBJ1-1	NA	NA	TRBV6-5	CASSYSSVMNTEAFF	TGTGCCAGCAGTTACTCATCTGTCATGAACACTGAAGCTTTCTTT
TRBJ2-5	once	NA	TRBV2	CASSGVKETQYF	TGTGCCAGCAGTGGGGTTAAAGAGACCCAGTACTTC
TRBJ2-3	NA	NA	TRBV23-1	CASSLILGSQYCTDTQYF	TGCGCCAGCAGTCTCATTTTGGGTTCACAGTATTGCACAGATACGCAGTATTTT
TRBJ2-1	NA	NA	TRBV19	CASSLRGGDYNEQFF	TGTGCCAGTAGCCTCAGAGGGGGGGATTACAATGAGCAGTTCTTC
TRBJ2-7	NA	TRBD1	TRBV7-9	CASSDIIATGENEQYF	TGTGCCAGCAGCGACATAATTGCGACAGGGGAAAACGAGCAGTACTTC
TRBJ2-7	many	TRBD2	TRBV4-2	CASSQDGLAGGDGSYEQYF	TGTGCCAGCAGCCAGGATGGACTAGCGGGAGGAGATGGCTCCTACGAGCAGTACTTC
TRBJ2-7	NA	NA	TRBV5-5	CASSHGGGPYEQYF	TGTGCCAGCAGCCACGGTGGCGGCCCCTACGAGCAGTACTTC
TRBJ1-2	NA	NA	TRBV7-9	CASSLAIVGWADYGYTF	TGTGCCAGCAGCTTAGCTATCGTGGGTTGGGCCGATTATGGCTACACCTTC
TRBJ2-4	NA	NA	TRBV2	CASSEGVAKNIQYF	TGTGCCAGCAGTGAAGGCGTAGCCAAAAACATTCAGTACTTC
TRBJ2-7	once	NA	TRBV5-3	CARSLNSREQYF	TGTGCCAGAAGCTTAAACTCGCGGGAGCAGTACTTC
TRBJ2-1	medium-sized	NA	TRBV2	CASSDRGIDEQFF	TGTGCCAGCAGTGACCGGGGGATCGATGAGCAGTTCTTC
TRBJ2-5	NA	NA	TRBV27	CASSRGTQETQYF	TGTGCCAGCAGTCGGGGCACTCAAGAGACCCAGTACTTC
TRBJ2-3	NA	NA	TRBV11-3	CASSLGVRGSTDTQYF	TGTGCCAGCAGCTTAGGAGTTCGGGGAAGCACAGATACGCAGTATTTT
TRBJ2-3	NA	TRBD2	TRBV6-5	CASRGLDITDTQYF	TGTGCCAGCAGGGGACTAGATATTACAGATACGCAGTATTTT
TRBJ2-5	once	NA	TRBV10-1	CASSELGIVYQETQYF	TGCGCCAGCAGTGAGTTAGGGATAGTGTACCAAGAGACCCAGTACTTC
TRBJ2-4	NA	TRBD1	TRBV27	CASSPPRGRENIQYF	TGTGCCAGCAGTCCTCCCAGGGGGCGAGAAAACATTCAGTACTTC
TRBJ2-2	NA	NA	TRBV27	CASSLSGELFF	TGTGCCAGCAGTTTATCCGGGGAGCTGTTTTTT
TRBJ2-7	NA	TRBD1	TRBV7-9	CASSGNPGQPYEQYF	TGTGCCAGCAGCGGAAACCCGGGACAGCCCTACGAGCAGTACTTC
TRBJ1-1	NA	NA	TRBV5-1	CASTGIMNTEAFF	TGCGCCAGCACGGGGATCATGAACACTGAAGCTTTCTTT
TRBJ2-1	NA	NA	TRBV30	CAWSSPGPNEQFF	TGTGCCTGGAGCTCTCCGGGGCCAAATGAGCAGTTCTTC
TRBJ2-7	NA	NA	TRBV6-5	CASSYSTFISSYEQYF	TGTGCCAGCAGTTACTCGACTTTTATCAGCTCCTACGAGCAGTACTTC
TRBJ1-2	once	NA	TRBV7-3	CASSPGTGGYTF	TGTGCCAGCAGCCCGGGGACGGGTGGCTACACCTTC
TRBJ2-2	NA	NA	TRBV13	CASSLEDRWSGELFF	TGTGCCAGCAGCTTAGAAGACCGATGGTCCGGGGAGCTGTTTTTT
TRBJ1-4	NA	NA	TRBV6-5	CASSYSAVGDEKLFF	TGTGCCAGCAGTTACTCAGCGGTTGGGGATGAAAAACTGTTTTTT
TRBJ1-5	NA	NA	TRBV7-2	CASSLLQGNQPQHF	TGTGCCAGCAGCTTACTCCAGGGCAATCAGCCCCAGCATTTT
TRBJ2-7	NA	NA	TRBV27	CASSLGTAGAPYEQYF	TGTGCCAGCAGTTTAGGGACAGCGGGGGCCCCCTACGAGCAGTACTTC
TRBJ2-7	NA	NA	TRBV11-3	CASSLLPPPTYEQYF	TGTGCCAGCAGCTTACTCCCTCCGCCGACCTACGAGCAGTACTTC
TRBJ2-7	NA	TRBD2	TRBV2	CASSEGGGTYEQYF	TGTGCCAGCAGTGAAGGGGGGGGAACCTACGAGCAGTACTTC
TRBJ2-1	NA	NA	TRBV6-5	CASSYTHLNEQFF	TGTGCCAGCAGTTACACGCATCTTAATGAGCAGTTCTTC
TRBJ1-5	NA	NA	TRBV6-6	CASSYTQQSGQPQHF	TGTGCCAGCAGTTACACCCAGCAATCCGGGCAGCCCCAGCATTTT
TRBJ2-1	NA	NA	TRBV2	CASKGPSWGDEQFF	TGTGCCAGCAAGGGGCCCAGCTGGGGCGATGAGCAGTTCTTC
TRBJ2-7	NA	TRBD1	TRBV19	CASSFGTGYEQYF	TGTGCCAGTAGTTTCGGGACAGGCTACGAGCAGTACTTC
TRBJ2-7	NA	NA	TRBV27	CASSVGDEQYF	TGTGCCAGCAGTGTAGGAGACGAGCAGTACTTC
TRBJ2-2	NA	NA	TRBV6-5	CASSYGVGGLTGELFF	TGTGCCAGCAGTTACGGTGTCGGGGGCCTCACCGGGGAGCTGTTTTTT
TRBJ2-7	NA	TRBD2	TRBV9	CASSVDGGSSYEQYF	TGTGCCAGCAGCGTAGATGGCGGGAGCTCCTACGAGCAGTACTTC
TRBJ2-1	NA	NA	TRBV30	CAWSVGGYNEQFF	TGTGCCTGGAGTGTGGGAGGTTACAATGAGCAGTTCTTC